The subject of this entry is one T cell receptor beta chain. Its antigen has not been determined. The sample holds no much larger clone one base away, and base qualities are not on file. To prepare the library, the immunoSEQ multiplex PCR assay was applied. A mixture of 60 forward primers for TCR Vbeta segments and 13 reverse primers for TCR Jbeta segments was used in the multiplex PCR. The CDR3 region of rearranged TCR beta genes was amplified from genomic DNA with a multiplex PCR assay. Amplified TCR beta libraries were sequenced as 87-base-pair reads on the Illumina HiSeq System. The paper's processing steps were these. A later analysis tallied some 79 million unique TCR beta chains across the 666 repertoires, and some 12 million of those chains were shared by two or more donors. Raw reads were error-corrected and collapsed into unique sequences by a nearest-neighbor algorithm in which closely related sequences were merged to remove PCR and sequencing errors. Alignment of CDR3 sequences to IMGT reference sequences was used to assign V, D and J gene segments. Each retained sequence needed at least a six-nucleotide match to both a V gene segment and a J gene segment. Rearrangements were classified as productive when the CDR3 lacked stop codons and remained in frame with V and J, and all other rearrangements were classified as non-productive. CDR3 was defined by IMGT convention, running from the second conserved V-encoded cysteine to the conserved J-encoded phenylalanine. In an earlier analysis of 587 of the donors, sequences lacking an unambiguous match to a single V gene segment were excluded. An earlier analysis of a few hundred of the donors classified V segments as functional when productive rearrangements were above 56.7% and as segregating when the standard deviation between donors was above 5%. A statistical classification framework was built to diagnose cytomegalovirus status from the catalog of TCR beta chain sequences. V and J gene assignment, in a later analysis, came from comparing TCR nucleotide sequences with IMGT/GENE-DB human TR gene sequences. Using the TCRdist pipeline, a later analysis assigned CDR3 sequences along with most-parsimonious VDJ recombination scenarios. In a later analysis, each TCR beta chain was defined by its CDR3 amino acid sequence together with its V-gene family, and reads lacking a unique V-gene family were excluded. In a later analysis, some 600 highly shared, low-generation-probability nucleotide sequences were removed to address suspected cross-contamination and a sequencing artifact. In a later analysis, a clonal expansion index was calculated for each public chain from normalized within-repertoire ranks of inferred template counts. Generation probabilities in a later analysis came from a VDJ recombination model fitted to out-of-frame rearrangements, and those results were checked against IGoR. Hypergeometric tests were used in a later analysis to score TCR-TCR, TCR-HLA and TCR-CMV co-occurrence, with a repertoire-size bias correction applied to the TCR pairs. To estimate false discovery rates, a later analysis permuted the HLA or CMV assignments 20 times. In a later analysis, co-occurring TCRs were grouped with DBSCAN, and TCRdist sequence similarity was added when clustering was performed within HLA-allele-positive subsets. Co-occurrence clustering excluded repertoires with fewer than 30,000 or more than 120,000 public chains, plus five with anomalous nucleotide sharing. TCRdb holds this immuneACCESS table with in-frame rearrangements only. Some clones are missing; in checked studies, unresolved V genes explain under half, and the rest has no known cause. The V and J calls and clone size come from that table; D and trimming were worked out from the DNA. Across this sample there are 150,000 to 200,000 clones, with approximately 80% seen only once. The ten largest clones represent more than 2% of the sample.

These data are taken from a study of cytomegalovirus exposure and HLA in healthy donors (dated by TCRdb to about 2017). About the investigation overall: An earlier analysis of approximately 590 of the donors reported about 290 Gb of sequence data and 100 million to 130 million unique TCR beta sequences from 150 million to 200 million T cells. An early release covering roughly 580 HLA-typed donors comprised 250 to 350 gigabases of sequencing data and tens of millions of unique TCR sequences. Of the 300 to 450 genotyped donors, roughly 76% were placed in the genetic ancestry cluster associated with self-reported Caucasian donors. The aim of the study was to test whether cataloging public T cell receptors could identify signatures of past pathogen exposure. Using immunosequencing, the study profiled T cell repertoires from around 680 subjects and related those repertoires to cytomegalovirus serostatus. A separate validation cohort of approximately 120 different subjects was used in addition to the roughly 670-subject first cohort. High-throughput TCR immunosequencing, statistical association of individual TCRs with disease status, and machine learning were combined to predict cytomegalovirus infection status. A later analysis re-examined previously published TCR beta repertoires from roughly 650 donors and added high-resolution HLA genotyping to investigate patterns of TCR occurrence. Rather than drawing on any new phenotypic data, the later analysis identified candidate immune exposures from TCR beta sequences and the way those sequences occurred across donors. An earlier analysis of several hundred of the donors applied high-throughput TCR beta sequencing to assess whether each TCR beta V gene segment acted as functional or pseudogenic. Alongside the repertoire data, information on donor age, sex, ethnicity and CMV serostatus was compiled. A later genetic analysis took genome-wide SNP genotypes for about three fifths of the roughly 700 donors and used that subset as a discovery cohort. Every discovery cohort repertoire had been produced on one sequencing platform. Both class I and class II loci were covered by HLA typing, at four-digit resolution. Typing coverage differed by locus: A, B, C, DRB1 and DQB1 were typed in roughly 620-630 donors, DQA1 in approximately 520, DPA1 in 606, and DPB1 in 450 to 480. Because of strong linkage in the cohort, roughly five DR-DQ haplotypes were treated as single units for association and clustering. On average, approximately 250,000 unique TCR beta nucleotide sequences were sequenced per donor among about 400 genotyped donors of the cohort, with 15% to 20% of those sequences being non-productive.

The research as a whole found: A further reported finding was that TCR beta sequences accurately predicted the HLA-A and HLA-B alleles for most subjects in the first cohort. Broadly in line with IMGT annotations, most TCR beta V segments showed up in productive rearrangements about 87% or about 30% of the time in an earlier analysis of 587 of the donors. Most CMV-associated TCR beta chains appeared to be HLA-restricted in a later analysis, and the HLA associations seemed to be driven largely by CMV exposure. Correlated functional status among segregating V segments might reflect linkage disequilibrium, but an unknown experimental factor could not be ruled out. The classifier was reported to diagnose cytomegalovirus status with high specificity and sensitivity in both the original cohort and the validation cohort. The only immune exposure information available for the cohort was CMV serostatus. According to a later analysis, parvovirus B19, influenza, CMV and Epstein-Barr virus appeared linked to several top co-occurrence clusters. A total of about 180 TCR beta chains were listed by the study as associated with cytomegalovirus. The sequencing pipeline was judged likely to have produced a cluster of highly shared sequence variants as a technical artifact. Some IMGT-functional V segments, including TRBV6-2 and TRBV6-3, could not be told apart with the 87-base-pair reads, so those segments were excluded. A later genetic analysis reported fewer N-insertions in productive TCRs among donors in an Asian-associated ancestry cluster than the roughly 700-donor mean. Specific HLA alleles were associated with some 15,000 TCR beta sequences at a false discovery rate of 0.05 in a later analysis. It was suggested by the authors that the approach could potentially be generalized to other disease states and immunological phenotypes. HLA typing was unavailable for some donors at each locus, so association tests used only the typed subset. In a later analysis, the rate of TCR association differed among HLA loci, with DRB1 alleles having the most associated TCRs and HLA-C alleles having the fewest. In a later analysis, HLA-associated TCR beta chains were found to be more clonally expanded and to have lower generation probabilities than equally common non-associated chains. This cohort had only TCR beta chains sequenced, and the lack of alpha or paired-chain data limited which features could be detected. Fewer than 20 rarely observed V segments, including chromosome 9 orphons, were excluded from the earlier analysis of several hundred of the donors because counts were too low. Strong co-occurrence of HLA alleles, especially DR and DQ, made assigning TCR associations to individual alleles difficult. While some public TCRs were present in many individuals, most TCR sequences turned up only very rarely across donors. A few of the identified cytomegalovirus-associated TCR beta chains were confirmed in vitro to be specific for cytomegalovirus antigens. An association between a missense DCLRE1C variant and V-gene and J-gene trimming of TCR beta chains was found in a later genetic analysis and replicated in an independent cohort. The presence/absence analyses assumed that sequencing depth was roughly uniform across donors, and that assumption may not be true.

The cohort was made up of about 670 healthy bone marrow donors. Cohort members were all nominally healthy when sampled, although unrecorded immune exposures were likely present. The donor tested CMV seropositive and was one of the 289 seropositive cohort members. Every donor gave a peripheral blood sample, and the peripheral blood mononuclear cells from that sample were used for TCR beta sequencing. Genomic DNA was extracted from the blood cell samples with the Qiagen DNeasy Blood Extraction Kit. Trimming leaves V shorter by 2 bases and J shorter by 1 base, with the junction holding 4 bases beyond the gene matches. CDR1 and CDR2, per the germline V gene (reference sequence), are SGHNT and YYREEE. The CDR3 goes from the cysteine to the phenylalanine over 15 residues. The sequence is cut down to CDR3 DNA, 45 bases in frame from base 1.

Source material: PBMCs. The receptor was isolated from a man aged 45-60 years in good health and CMV-seropositive. The V gene is TRBV5-4 and the J gene is TRBJ1-1, with 8 middle bases fitting TRBD1. The DNA sequence is as follows: TGTGCCAGCAGCTTAGCCGGGACAGGGAACACTGAAGCTTTCTTT. It translates to CASSLAGTGNTEAFF. The full variable domain, completed from the reference TRBV5-4 and TRBJ1-1 proteins outside the CDR3, reads ETGVTQSPTHLIKTRGQQVTLRCSSQSGHNTVSWYQQALGQGPQFIFQYYREEENGRGNFPPRFSGLQFPNYSSELNVNALELDDSALYLCASSLAGTGNTEAFFGQGTRLTVV.